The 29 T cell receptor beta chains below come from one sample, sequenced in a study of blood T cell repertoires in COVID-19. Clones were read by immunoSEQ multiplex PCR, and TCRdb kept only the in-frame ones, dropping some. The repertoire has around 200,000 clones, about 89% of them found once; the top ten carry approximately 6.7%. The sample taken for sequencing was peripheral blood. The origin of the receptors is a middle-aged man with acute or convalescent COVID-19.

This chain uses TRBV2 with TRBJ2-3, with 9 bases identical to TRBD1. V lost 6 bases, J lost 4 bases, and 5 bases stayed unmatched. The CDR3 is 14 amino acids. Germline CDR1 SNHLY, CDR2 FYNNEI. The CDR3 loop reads CASRGGQGADTQYF. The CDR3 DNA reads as TGTGCCAGCAGGGGGGGACAGGGTGCAGATACGCAGTATTTT.

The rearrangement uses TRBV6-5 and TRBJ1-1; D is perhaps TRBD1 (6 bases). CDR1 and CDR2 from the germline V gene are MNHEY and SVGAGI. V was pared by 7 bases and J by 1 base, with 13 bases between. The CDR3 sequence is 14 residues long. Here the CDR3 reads CASTLRTANTEAFF. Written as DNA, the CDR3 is TGTGCCAGCACTCTCAGGACAGCGAACACTGAAGCTTTCTTT.

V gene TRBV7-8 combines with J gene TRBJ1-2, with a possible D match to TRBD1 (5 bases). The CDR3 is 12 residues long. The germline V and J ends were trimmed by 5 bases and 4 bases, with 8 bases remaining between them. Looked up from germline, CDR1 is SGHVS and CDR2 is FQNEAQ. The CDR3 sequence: CASSRDSYGYTF. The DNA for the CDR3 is TGTGCCAGCAGCAGAGACAGCTATGGCTACACCTTC.

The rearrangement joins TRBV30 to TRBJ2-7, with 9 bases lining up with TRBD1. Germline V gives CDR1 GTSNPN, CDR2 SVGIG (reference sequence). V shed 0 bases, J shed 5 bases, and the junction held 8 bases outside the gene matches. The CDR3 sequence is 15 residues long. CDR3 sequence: CAWSVLGQGNHEQYF. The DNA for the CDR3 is TGTGCCTGGAGTGTACTGGGACAGGGTAACCACGAGCAGTACTTC.

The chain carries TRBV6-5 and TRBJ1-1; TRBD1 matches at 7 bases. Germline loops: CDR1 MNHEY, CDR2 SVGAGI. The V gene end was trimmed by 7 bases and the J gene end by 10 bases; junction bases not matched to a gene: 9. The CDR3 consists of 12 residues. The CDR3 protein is CASTDRAQGAFF. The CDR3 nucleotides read TGTGCCAGCACAGACAGGGCCCAAGGAGCTTTCTTT.

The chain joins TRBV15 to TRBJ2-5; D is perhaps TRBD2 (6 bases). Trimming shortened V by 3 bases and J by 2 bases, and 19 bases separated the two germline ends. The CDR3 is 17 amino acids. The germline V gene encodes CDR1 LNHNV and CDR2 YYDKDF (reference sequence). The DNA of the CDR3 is TGTGCCACCAGCAGTCTCCGGGGGAAACGTCGACAAGAGACCCAGTACTTC. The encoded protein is CATSSLRGKRRQETQYF.

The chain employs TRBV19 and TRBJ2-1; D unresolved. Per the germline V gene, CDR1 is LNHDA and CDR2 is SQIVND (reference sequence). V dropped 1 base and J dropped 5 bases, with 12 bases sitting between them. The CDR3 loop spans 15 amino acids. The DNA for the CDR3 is TGTGCCAGTAGTATAGGCCAGGATAGAAACAATGAGCAGTTCTTC. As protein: CASSIGQDRNNEQFF. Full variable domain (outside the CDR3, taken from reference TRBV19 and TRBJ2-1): DGGITQSPKYLFRKEGQNVTLSCEQNLNHDAMYWYRQDPGQGLRLIYYSQIVNDFQKGDIAEGYSVSREKKESFPLTVTSAQKNPTAFYLCASSIGQDRNNEQFFGPGTRLTVL.

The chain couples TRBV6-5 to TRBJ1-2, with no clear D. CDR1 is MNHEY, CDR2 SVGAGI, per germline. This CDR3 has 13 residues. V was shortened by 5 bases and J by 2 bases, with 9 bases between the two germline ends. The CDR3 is CASSQKENYGYTF. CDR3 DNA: TGTGCCAGCAGTCAGAAGGAGAACTATGGCTACACCTTC.

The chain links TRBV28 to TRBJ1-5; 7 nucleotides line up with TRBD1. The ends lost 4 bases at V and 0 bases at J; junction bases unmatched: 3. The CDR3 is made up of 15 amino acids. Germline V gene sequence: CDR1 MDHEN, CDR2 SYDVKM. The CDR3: CASSSQGLSNQPQHF. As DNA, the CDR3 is TGTGCCAGCAGTTCACAGGGGCTTAGCAATCAGCCCCAGCATTTT.

The CDR3 is CASSQEIGTSNYGYTF. The CDR3 coding sequence is TGTGCCAGCAGCCAAGAAATCGGGACATCTAACTATGGCTACACCTTC. The V gene is TRBV3-1 (or the pseudogene TRBV3-2), the J gene TRBJ1-2, with D possibly being TRBD1 (6 bases). Per germline, CDR1 LGHDT and CDR2 YNNKEL (reference sequence). Trimming left V 0 bases short and J 0 bases short, with 11 bases between. This CDR3 region has 16 residues.

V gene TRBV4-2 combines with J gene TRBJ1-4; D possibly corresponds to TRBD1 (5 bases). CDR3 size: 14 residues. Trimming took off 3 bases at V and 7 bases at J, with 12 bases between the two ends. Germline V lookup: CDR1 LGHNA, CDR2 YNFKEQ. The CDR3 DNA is TGTGCCAGCAGCCAGAGACCGGGGGGTGAAAAACTGTTTTTT. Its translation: CASSQRPGGEKLFF.

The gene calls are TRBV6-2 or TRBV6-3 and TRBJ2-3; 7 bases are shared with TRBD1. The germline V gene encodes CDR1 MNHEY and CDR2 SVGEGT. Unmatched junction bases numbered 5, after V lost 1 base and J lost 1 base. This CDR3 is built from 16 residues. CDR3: CASSYYRGRRTDTQYF. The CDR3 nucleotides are TGTGCCAGCAGTTACTACAGGGGAAGGCGCACAGATACGCAGTATTTT.

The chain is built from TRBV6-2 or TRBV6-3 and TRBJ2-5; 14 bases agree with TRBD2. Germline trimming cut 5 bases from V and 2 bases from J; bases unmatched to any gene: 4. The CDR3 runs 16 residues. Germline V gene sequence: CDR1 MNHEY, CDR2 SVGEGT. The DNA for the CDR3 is TGTGCCAGCAGTGAGGGACTAGCGGGGGAACAAGAGACCCAGTACTTC. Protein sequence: CASSEGLAGEQETQYF.

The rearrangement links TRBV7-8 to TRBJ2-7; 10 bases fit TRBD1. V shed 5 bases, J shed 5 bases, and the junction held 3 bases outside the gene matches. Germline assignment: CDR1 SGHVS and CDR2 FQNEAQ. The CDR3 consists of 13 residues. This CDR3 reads CASSRDRGNEQYF. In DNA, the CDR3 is TGTGCCAGCAGCCGGGACAGGGGAAACGAGCAGTACTTC.

In DNA, the CDR3 is TGTGCCATCAGTGTAGGAGCGGGGGGAATGGGTGAGCAGTTCTTC. The encoded protein is CAISVGAGGMGEQFF. The V and J genes are TRBV10-3 and TRBJ2-1; TRBD2 matches 9 bases. With 4 bases clipped from V and 9 bases from J, the junction kept 10 bases outside the gene matches. The CDR3 totals 15 residues. Germline lookup yields CDR1 ENHRY and CDR2 SYGVKD.

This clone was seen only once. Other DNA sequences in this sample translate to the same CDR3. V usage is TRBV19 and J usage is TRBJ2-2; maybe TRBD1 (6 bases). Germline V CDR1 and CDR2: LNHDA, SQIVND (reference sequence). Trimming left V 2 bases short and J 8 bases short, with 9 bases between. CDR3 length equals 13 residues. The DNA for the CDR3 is TGTGCCAGTAGTATACAGGGGCCGGGGGAGCTGTTTTTT. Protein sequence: CASSIQGPGELFF.

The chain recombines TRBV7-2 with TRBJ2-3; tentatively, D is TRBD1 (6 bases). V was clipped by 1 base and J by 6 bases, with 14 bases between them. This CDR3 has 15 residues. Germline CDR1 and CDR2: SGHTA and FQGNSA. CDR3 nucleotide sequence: TGTGCCAGCAGCTTAGACAGGGTGGGAATTGATACGCAGTATTTT. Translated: CASSLDRVGIDTQYF.

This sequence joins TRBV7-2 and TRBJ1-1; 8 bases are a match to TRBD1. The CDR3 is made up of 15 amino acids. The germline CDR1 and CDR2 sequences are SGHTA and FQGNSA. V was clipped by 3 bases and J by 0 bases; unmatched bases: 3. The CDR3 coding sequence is TGTGCCAGCAGCTTTAGACAGGGGATGAACACTGAAGCTTTCTTT. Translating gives CASSFRQGMNTEAFF.

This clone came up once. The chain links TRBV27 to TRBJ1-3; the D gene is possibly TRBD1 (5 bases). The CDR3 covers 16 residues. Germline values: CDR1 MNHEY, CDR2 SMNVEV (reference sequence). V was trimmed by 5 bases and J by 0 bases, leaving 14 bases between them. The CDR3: CASSPLQEISGNTIYF. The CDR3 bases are TGTGCCAGCAGTCCGTTACAGGAGATCTCTGGAAACACCATATATTTT.

The CDR3 DNA reads TGTGCCAGCAGCATCCCGGGACAGGGGCAAGAGACCCAGTACTTC. Translation: CASSIPGQGQETQYF. This chain joins TRBV5-4 and TRBJ2-5; 10 nucleotides agree with TRBD1. Germline V lookup: CDR1 SGHNT, CDR2 YYREEE (reference sequence). V lost 4 bases and J lost 2; bases outside the gene matches: 5. This CDR3 comprises 15 residues.

CDR3: CASSRTSGGNNEQFF. CDR3 DNA: TGTGCCAGCAGTCGGACTAGCGGGGGGAACAATGAGCAGTTCTTC. The rearrangement links TRBV6-5 to TRBJ2-1; 14 bases agree with TRBD2. V gave up 5 bases and J gave up 5 bases; unmatched junction bases: 2. Germline V gene data show CDR1 as MNHEY and CDR2 as SVGAGI. The CDR3 is 15 amino acids.

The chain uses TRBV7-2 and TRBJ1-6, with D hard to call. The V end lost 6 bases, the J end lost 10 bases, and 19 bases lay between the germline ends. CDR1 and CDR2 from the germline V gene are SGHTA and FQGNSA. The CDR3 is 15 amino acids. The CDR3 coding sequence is TGTGCCAGCAGTCAAATAAGCCGGGGAAGCTCACCCCTCCACTTT. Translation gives CASSQISRGSSPLHF.

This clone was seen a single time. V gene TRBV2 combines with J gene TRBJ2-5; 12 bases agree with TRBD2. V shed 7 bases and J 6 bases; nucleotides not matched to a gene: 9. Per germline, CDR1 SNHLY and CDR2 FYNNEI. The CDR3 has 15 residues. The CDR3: CASNRLAGAQQTQYF. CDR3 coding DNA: TGTGCCAGCAACCGACTAGCGGGGGCCCAGCAGACCCAGTACTTC.

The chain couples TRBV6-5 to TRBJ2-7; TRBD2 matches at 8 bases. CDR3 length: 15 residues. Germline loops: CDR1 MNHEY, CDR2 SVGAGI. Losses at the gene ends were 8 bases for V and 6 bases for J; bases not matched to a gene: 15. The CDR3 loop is CASSERGGLSSEQYF. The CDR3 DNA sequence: TGTGCCAGCTCCGAACGGGGGGGCCTTAGTAGCGAGCAGTACTTC.

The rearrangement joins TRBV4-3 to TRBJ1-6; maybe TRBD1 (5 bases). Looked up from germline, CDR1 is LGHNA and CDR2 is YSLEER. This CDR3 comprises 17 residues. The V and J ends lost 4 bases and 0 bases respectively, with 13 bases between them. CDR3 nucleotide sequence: TGCGCCAGCAGCCGCGGGGACCCGAGCTCCTATAATTCACCCCTCCACTTT. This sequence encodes CASSRGDPSSYNSPLHF.

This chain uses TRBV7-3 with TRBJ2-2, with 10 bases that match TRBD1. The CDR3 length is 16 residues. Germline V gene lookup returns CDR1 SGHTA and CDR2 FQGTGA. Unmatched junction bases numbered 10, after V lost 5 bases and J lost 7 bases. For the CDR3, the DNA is TGTGCCAGCAGCACGGACAGGGGGAGAATTGGCGGGGAGCTGTTTTTT. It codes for CASSTDRGRIGGELFF.

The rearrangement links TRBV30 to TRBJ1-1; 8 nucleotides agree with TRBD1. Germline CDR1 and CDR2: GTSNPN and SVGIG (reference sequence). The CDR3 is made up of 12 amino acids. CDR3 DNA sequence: TGTGCACGGGACAGGCTGAACACTGAAGCTTTCTTT. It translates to CARDRLNTEAFF.

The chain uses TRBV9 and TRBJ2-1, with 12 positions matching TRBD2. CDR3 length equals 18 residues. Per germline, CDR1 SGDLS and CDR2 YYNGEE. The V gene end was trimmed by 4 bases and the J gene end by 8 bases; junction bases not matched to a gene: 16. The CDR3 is CASSPGRLAGAPLDEQFF. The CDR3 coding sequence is TGTGCCAGCAGCCCTGGTAGACTAGCGGGGGCCCCATTGGATGAGCAGTTCTTC. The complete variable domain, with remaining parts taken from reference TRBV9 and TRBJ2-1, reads DSGVTQTPKHLITATGQRVTLRCSPRSGDLSVYWYQQSLDQGLQFLIQYYNGEERAKGNILERFSAQQFPDLHSELNLSSLELGDSALYFCASSPGRLAGAPLDEQFFGPGTRLTVL.

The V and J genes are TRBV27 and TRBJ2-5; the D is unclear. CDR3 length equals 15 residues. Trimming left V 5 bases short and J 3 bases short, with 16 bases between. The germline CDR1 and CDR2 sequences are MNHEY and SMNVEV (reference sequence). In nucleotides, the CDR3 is TGTGCCAGCAGTCCCCCGAACAGAGTGGAAGAGACCCAGTACTTC. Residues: CASSPPNRVEETQYF.